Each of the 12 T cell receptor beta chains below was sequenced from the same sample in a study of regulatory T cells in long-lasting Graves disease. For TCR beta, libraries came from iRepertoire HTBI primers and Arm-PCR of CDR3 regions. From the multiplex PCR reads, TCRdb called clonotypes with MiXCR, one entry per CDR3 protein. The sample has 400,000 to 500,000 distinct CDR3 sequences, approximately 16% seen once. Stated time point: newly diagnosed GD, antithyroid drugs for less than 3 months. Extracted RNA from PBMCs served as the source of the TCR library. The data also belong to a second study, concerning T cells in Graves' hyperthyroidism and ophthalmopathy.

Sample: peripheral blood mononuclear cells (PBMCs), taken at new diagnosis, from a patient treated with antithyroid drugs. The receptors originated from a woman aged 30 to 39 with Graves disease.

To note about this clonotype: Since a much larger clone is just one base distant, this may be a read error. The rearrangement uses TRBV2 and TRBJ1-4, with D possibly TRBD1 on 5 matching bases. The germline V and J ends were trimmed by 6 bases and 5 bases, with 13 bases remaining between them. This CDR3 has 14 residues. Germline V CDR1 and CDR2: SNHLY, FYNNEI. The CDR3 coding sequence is TGTGCCAGCAGCGTTTACCAGGGCAATGAAAAACTGTTTTTT. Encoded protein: CASSVYQGNEKLFF.

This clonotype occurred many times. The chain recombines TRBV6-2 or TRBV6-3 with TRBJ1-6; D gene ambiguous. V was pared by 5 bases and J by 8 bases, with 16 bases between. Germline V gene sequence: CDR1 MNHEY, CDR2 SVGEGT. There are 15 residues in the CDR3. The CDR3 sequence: CASSQITWMDSPLHF. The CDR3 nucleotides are TGTGCCAGCAGTCAAATCACTTGGATGGATTCACCCCTCCACTTT.

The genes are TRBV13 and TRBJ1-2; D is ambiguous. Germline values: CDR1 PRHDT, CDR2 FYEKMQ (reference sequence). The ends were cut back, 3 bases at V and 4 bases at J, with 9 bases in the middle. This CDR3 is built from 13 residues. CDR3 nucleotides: TGTGCCAGCAGCTTCGAGGTTATCTATGGCTACACCTTC. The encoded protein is CASSFEVIYGYTF.

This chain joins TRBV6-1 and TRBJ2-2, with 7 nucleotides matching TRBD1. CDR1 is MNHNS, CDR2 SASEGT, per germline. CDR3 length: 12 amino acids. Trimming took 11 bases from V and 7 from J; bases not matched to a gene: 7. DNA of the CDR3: TGTGCCCACAGCAGGGGGTACGGGGAGCTGTTTTTT. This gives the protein CAHSRGYGELFF.

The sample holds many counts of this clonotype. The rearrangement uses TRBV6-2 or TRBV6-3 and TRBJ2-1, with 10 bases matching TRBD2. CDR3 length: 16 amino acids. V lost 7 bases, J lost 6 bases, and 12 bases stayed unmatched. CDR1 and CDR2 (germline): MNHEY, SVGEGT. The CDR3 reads CASNNGGASGSNEQFF. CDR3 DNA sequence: TGTGCCAGCAACAACGGAGGGGCTAGCGGGAGCAATGAGCAGTTCTTC.

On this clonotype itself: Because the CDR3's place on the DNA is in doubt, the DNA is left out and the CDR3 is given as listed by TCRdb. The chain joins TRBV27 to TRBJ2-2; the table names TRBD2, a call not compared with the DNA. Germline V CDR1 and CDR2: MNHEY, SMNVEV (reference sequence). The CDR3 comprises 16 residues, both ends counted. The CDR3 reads CASNLRTSGTPGSCFF.

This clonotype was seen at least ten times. In DNA, the CDR3 is TGTGCCAGCAGCTTAGATCCCGGGACTAGCGGGAGTCGGGAGACCCAGTACTTC. It encodes CASSLDPGTSGSRETQYF. The chain carries TRBV11-2 and TRBJ2-5; 14 bases map to TRBD2. Germline V gene lookup returns CDR1 SGHAT and CDR2 FQNNGV. The junction had 8 bases not matched to a gene; V was cut back by 0 bases and J by 5 bases. The CDR3 length is 18 residues.

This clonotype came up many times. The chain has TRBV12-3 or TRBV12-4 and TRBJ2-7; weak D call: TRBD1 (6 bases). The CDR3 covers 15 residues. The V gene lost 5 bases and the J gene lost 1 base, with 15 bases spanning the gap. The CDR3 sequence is CASSNRQVGSYEQYF. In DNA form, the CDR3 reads TGTGCCAGCAGTAATCGACAGGTGGGGTCCTACGAGCAGTACTTC.

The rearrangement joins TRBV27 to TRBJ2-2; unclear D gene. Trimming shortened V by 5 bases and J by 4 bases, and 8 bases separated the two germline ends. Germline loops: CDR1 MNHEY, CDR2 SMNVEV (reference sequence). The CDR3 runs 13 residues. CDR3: CASSASGTGELFF. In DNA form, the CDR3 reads TGTGCCAGCAGTGCATCCGGCACCGGGGAGCTGTTTTTT.

The CDR3 loop is CASKLGGDADTQYF. As DNA, the CDR3 is TGTGCCAGTAAACTAGGAGGTGATGCAGATACGCAGTATTTT. This chain connects TRBV19 to TRBJ2-3; D possibly corresponds to TRBD2 (5 bases). CDR3 length: 14 residues. V lost 7 bases to trimming and J lost 4 bases, with 15 bases between them. CDR1 and CDR2 from the germline V gene are LNHDA and SQIVND (reference sequence).

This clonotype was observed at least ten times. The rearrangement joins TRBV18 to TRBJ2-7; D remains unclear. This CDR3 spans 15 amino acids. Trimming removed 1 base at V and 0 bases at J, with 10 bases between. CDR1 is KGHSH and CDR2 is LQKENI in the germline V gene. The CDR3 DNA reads TGTGCCAGCTCACCACGCGCGGAAGGCTCCTACGAGCAGTACTTC. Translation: CASSPRAEGSYEQYF. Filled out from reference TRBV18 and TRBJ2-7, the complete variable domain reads NAGVMQNPRHLVRRRGQEARLRCSPMKGHSHVYWYRQLPEEGLKFMVYLQKENIIDESGMPKERFSAEFPKEGPSILRIQQVVRGDSAAYFCASSPRAEGSYEQYFGPGTRLTVT.

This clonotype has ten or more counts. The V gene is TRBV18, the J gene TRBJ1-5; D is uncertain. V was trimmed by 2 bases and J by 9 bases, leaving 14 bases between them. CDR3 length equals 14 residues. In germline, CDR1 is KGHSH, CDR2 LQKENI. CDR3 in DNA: TGTGCCAGCTCACCAGGAGGAGTAGGTGGGCCCCAGCATTTT. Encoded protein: CASSPGGVGGPQHF.